The TCR beta chain under discussion was sequenced for a study of shared clonotypes between healthy human individuals (TCRdb year 2020). With respect to the entire study: A few men and a couple of women, aged 18 to 49 years, made up the cohort. To estimate repertoire size and how much clonotype sharing occurs between individuals, the study deeply sequenced the blood TCR repertoires of roughly 5 healthy adults. To increase sequencing depth and limit assay-specific biases, different laboratories used diverse techniques to prepare libraries and sequence TCR repertoires. Per donor, leukapheresis produced somewhere between about 0.8 and 9 billion PBMCs. Study-wide conclusions, independent of this receptor: Sampling was restricted to blood, and TCR repertoires in tissue are likely to differ from TCR repertoires in blood. Based on pairwise subsampling, the degree of clonotype sharing among donors was expected to be affected by sequencing depth. The genetic and exposure-history diversity represented was limited by the small number of donors.

The donors were healthy, HIV-negative adults with no recently reported acute infections or vaccinations. Every donor was a Caucasian adult residing in Nashville, Tennessee, USA. In the unsorted samples, 70 million to 95 million PBMCs were counted, and genomic DNA was extracted using the QIAamp DNA Blood Mini kit. Blood was obtained by leukapheresis, after which PBMCs were separated by Ficoll-Histopaque density gradient centrifugation and cryopreserved in liquid nitrogen vapor phase. In the germline V gene, CDR1 corresponds to MNHEY and CDR2 to SVGAGI. The CDR3 has 14 amino acids, counting the end cysteine and phenylalanine. Only the CDR3 DNA is retained, 42 bases long and in frame from the first base. Trimming removed 6 bases from V and 4 bases from J, leaving 13 bases between the germline ends. Using the deep immunoSEQ assay, multiplex PCR amplified TCR CDR3 regions from genomic DNA. Extracted genomic DNA from each cell subset was spread evenly across all wells of several immunoSEQ 96-well plates, with each plate serving as a replicate. Each replicate PCR for unsorted PBMC received 250 to 300 ng genomic DNA, equal to approximately 30,000 T cell genomes. Unsorted PBMC genomic DNA was sequenced across ten immunoSEQ deep assay plates. The purified libraries were quantified using a Qubit 3.0 fluorometer, sized with a Bioanalyzer 2100, and then quantified again using the KAPA Library Quantification kit. Each immunoSEQ 96-well plate was sequenced on its own single-read 150-cycle Illumina NextSeq 550 flow cell. Under the source paper's analysis protocol: Because the immunoSEQ output included only junctional sequences and no quality scores, the filtering could not be the same as the filtering used for full-length reads. To assign V/J genes and CDR3, sequences were annotated against IMGT germline references using PyIR, a Python wrapper for IgBLAST v1.9. Reads were removed for weak V/J assignments (E-value above 1e-6), missing CDR3, stop codons, out-of-frame junctions, or ambiguous translated residues. V3J clonotypes were defined as sequences sharing an identical inferred V gene, J gene, and CDR3 amino acid sequence. Percentage overlap between repertoires was calculated by dividing the number of shared unique clonotypes by the size of the smaller repertoire. Three approaches were used to assess repertoire richness: RTK rarefaction, the Chao1 estimator, and Recon v2.1 estimates of unobserved clonotypes. TCRdb limited this immuneACCESS table to in-frame rearrangements with V and J called. A share of clones is missing; checked studies link under half to unresolved V genes, and the rest is unexplained. V, J and clone size derive from that table, while D and trimming were established from the DNA sequence. The sample table holds over 400,000 clones, of which over 70% were seen once. 12% of the sample lies in the top ten.

About this clone itself: The clone's antigen remains unknown. Base qualities were left out, and no much larger clone turns up one base away. The sample contains more than one DNA sequence encoding this CDR3.

The sequence came from a woman between 40 and 55 years old in good health. Some clones in this sample may be carry-over from other donors' samples. The source material was PBMCs. The rearranged segments are TRBV6-5 and TRBJ1-5; no D segment can be confidently identified. The nucleotide sequence is TGTGCCAGCAGCACGGGCCTACCTAATCAGCCCCAGCATTTT. It encodes CASSTGLPNQPQHF.